A selection of T cell receptor beta chains follows, all from one sample in a study of CD8 T cells in ankylosing spondylitis. TCRdb re-called the 5' RACE reads through MiXCR, storing one row per CDR3 protein. The sample lists some 140,000 distinct CDR3 sequences; 7% to 8% were seen once. The sample consisted of blood, either unsorted or a sorted T cell fraction (not recorded which). These receptors were obtained from a female donor with ankylosing spondylitis or in good health (not recorded which). The CDR3 runs from the conserved cysteine through the conserved F or W. Fields, in order: clone size, J gene, D gene, CDR3 length, V gene, CDR3 DNA, CDR3 protein. A D gene is named only where the DNA matches it firmly. For some rows the clone size is stated as once, few or many, or as a class when expanded; others skip it.

clone_size: many
j_call: TRBJ1-6
d_call: TRBD1
cdr3_length: 15
v_call: TRBV7-9
cdr3_nt: TGTGCCAGCAGCTTAAACAGGGGTTTCGATTCACCCCTCCACTTT
cdr3_aa: CASSLNRGFDSPLHF

clone_size: many
j_call: TRBJ2-7
d_call: TRBD1
cdr3_length: 15
v_call: TRBV4-1
cdr3_nt: TGCGCCAGCAGCCGGGGGACAGGGAGCTCCTACGAGCAGTACTTC
cdr3_aa: CASSRGTGSSYEQYF

clone_size: many
j_call: TRBJ1-1
d_call: -
cdr3_length: 15
v_call: TRBV5-1
cdr3_nt: TGCGCCAGCAGCTTGGAAGCCGGCGTACCCCCTGAAGCTTTCTTT
cdr3_aa: CASSLEAGVPPEAFF

clone_size: many
j_call: TRBJ2-1
d_call: -
cdr3_length: 15
v_call: TRBV4-3
cdr3_nt: TGCGCCAGCAGCCAAGCGGACAGCAGATACAATGAGCAGTTCTTC
cdr3_aa: CASSQADSRYNEQFF

clone_size: many
j_call: TRBJ2-3
d_call: TRBD2
cdr3_length: 16
v_call: TRBV11-1
cdr3_nt: TGTGCCAGCAGCCCAGCGACCGGGACTAGCGGAGATACGCAGTATTTT
cdr3_aa: CASSPATGTSGDTQYF

clone_size: many
j_call: TRBJ2-1
d_call: TRBD1
cdr3_length: 17
v_call: TRBV5-1
cdr3_nt: TGCGCCAGCAGCCGCCAAAGTACGATGAGACAGGGTAATGAGCAGTTCTTC
cdr3_aa: CASSRQSTMRQGNEQFF

clone_size: -
j_call: TRBJ1-1
d_call: TRBD1
cdr3_length: 16
v_call: TRBV6-6
cdr3_nt: TGTGCCAGCAGTTATGGCCAACAGGGGTTGAACACTGAAGCTTTCTTT
cdr3_aa: CASSYGQQGLNTEAFF

clone_size: many
j_call: TRBJ2-3
d_call: -
cdr3_length: 14
v_call: TRBV29-1
cdr3_nt: TGCAGCGTTGAAAGGGCAGGGTTTGGAGATACGCAGTATTTT
cdr3_aa: CSVERAGFGDTQYF

clone_size: many
j_call: TRBJ2-3
d_call: -
cdr3_length: 14
v_call: TRBV5-1
cdr3_nt: TGCGCCAGCAGCTTGGATGTTCTCACAGATACGCAGTATTTT
cdr3_aa: CASSLDVLTDTQYF

clone_size: many
j_call: TRBJ2-7
d_call: -
cdr3_length: 15
v_call: TRBV7-2
cdr3_nt: TGTGCCAGCAGCTTTGAGGGGATTAGTACCTACGAGCAGTACTTC
cdr3_aa: CASSFEGISTYEQYF

clone_size: many
j_call: TRBJ1-1
d_call: TRBD1
cdr3_length: 16
v_call: TRBV5-1
cdr3_nt: TGCGCCAGCAGCTCCAGGGGGCAGAATGGGAACACTGAAGCTTTCTTT
cdr3_aa: CASSSRGQNGNTEAFF

clone_size: many
j_call: TRBJ2-7
d_call: TRBD1
cdr3_length: 17
v_call: TRBV6-1
cdr3_nt: TGTGCCAGCAGCATGGGACAGGGAGAGCTCCTCGCCTACGAGCAGTACTTC
cdr3_aa: CASSMGQGELLAYEQYF

clone_size: many
j_call: TRBJ1-1
d_call: TRBD1
cdr3_length: 15
v_call: TRBV7-9
cdr3_nt: TGTGCCAGCAGCTCACGACAGGGATTGGAGACTGAAGCTTTCTTT
cdr3_aa: CASSSRQGLETEAFF

clone_size: -
j_call: TRBJ1-4
d_call: -
cdr3_length: 14
v_call: TRBV12-3/TRBV12-4
cdr3_nt: TGTGCCAGCAGTTTTGGGCAGATGTATGAAAAACTGTTTTTT
cdr3_aa: CASSFGQMYEKLFF

clone_size: many
j_call: TRBJ2-3
d_call: -
cdr3_length: 17
v_call: TRBV5-1
cdr3_nt: TGCGCCAGCAGCTTGGCCACGCTTGTGCCCCGCACAGATACGCAGTATTTT
cdr3_aa: CASSLATLVPRTDTQYF

clone_size: once
j_call: TRBJ2-5
d_call: TRBD2
cdr3_length: 15
v_call: TRBV9
cdr3_nt: TGTGCCAGCAGCCCTTATGGACTAGTTGAAGAGACCCAGTACTTC
cdr3_aa: CASSPYGLVEETQYF

clone_size: few
j_call: TRBJ1-2
d_call: -
cdr3_length: 11
v_call: TRBV12-5
cdr3_nt: TGTGCTAGTGGTTCCATTGTTGGCTACACCTTC
cdr3_aa: CASGSIVGYTF